These 18 T cell receptor beta chains share one sample of origin, sequenced in a study of blood T cell repertoires in COVID-19 (dated by TCRdb to 2018 to 2020). Libraries were made using the immunoSEQ multiplex PCR assay. TCRdb took over this immuneACCESS table, retaining in-frame rearrangements with V and J assigned. Such tables are incomplete; in checked studies, under half of the missing clones stem from an unresolved V gene, and the remainder is unexplained. Counted in this sample were some 100,000 clones; roughly 90% of them appeared once. The ten largest clones capture about 1% of the sample. Sequenced input: peripheral blood. Every receptor here comes from a man in his 60s with acute or convalescent COVID-19.

V and J are TRBV27 and TRBJ1-4, with TRBD1 matching 7 bases. Trimming cost V 5 bases and J 5 bases; bases outside gene matches: 8. The CDR3 extends over 15 amino acids. Germline assignment: CDR1 MNHEY and CDR2 SMNVEV (reference sequence). CDR3 loop: CASSLYRGGNEKLFF. The CDR3 bases are TGTGCCAGCAGTCTCTACAGGGGAGGAAATGAAAAACTGTTTTTT.

This clone showed up just once. The V gene is TRBV5-5, the J gene TRBJ2-7, with 9 nucleotides matching TRBD2. Trimming at V came to 0 bases and at J to 2 bases, leaving 0 bases not matched to a gene. Germline V gives CDR1 SGHKS, CDR2 YYEKEE (reference sequence). The CDR3 is made up of 14 amino acids. The CDR3 DNA is TGTGCCAGCAGCTTGGTAGCGGGGGCCTACGAGCAGTACGTC. It translates to CASSLVAGAYEQYV.

The chain has TRBV12-3 or TRBV12-4 and TRBJ1-3; no firm D call. The germline V and J ends were trimmed by 6 bases and 7 bases, with 13 bases remaining between them. The CDR3 extends over 13 amino acids. CDR3 coding DNA: TGTGCCAGCAGCCTAGGCCCATATAACACCATATATTTT. Residues: CASSLGPYNTIYF.

The chain recombines TRBV4-1 with TRBJ2-3; 12 nucleotides match TRBD1. With 5 bases clipped from V and 5 bases from J, the junction kept 5 bases outside the gene matches. CDR3 length: 15 residues. Germline CDR1 and CDR2: MGHRA and YSYEKL. For the CDR3, the DNA is TGCGCCAGCAGCAACCGGGACAGGGGGCAAGATACGCAGTATTTT. Translated: CASSNRDRGQDTQYF.

A single count supports this clone. The J gene is TRBJ1-1, the V gene TRBV11-3, with a tentative D call TRBD1 (6 bases). V was shortened by 1 base and J by 8 bases, with 11 bases between the two germline ends. CDR1 and CDR2 from the germline V gene are SGHNT and YENEEA. The CDR3 sequence is 13 residues long. The CDR3: CASSLGRGTEAFF. CDR3 sequence (DNA): TGTGCCAGCAGCTTAGGACGAGGGACAGAAGCTTTCTTT.

Only a few counts were recorded for this clone. The chain uses TRBV30 and TRBJ2-7, with D possibly TRBD1 on 6 matching bases. The CDR3 covers 12 residues. The V end was cut by 2 bases, the J end by 4 bases, with 9 bases between. Per the germline V gene, CDR1 is GTSNPN and CDR2 is SVGIG (reference sequence). The CDR3 bases are TGTGCCTGGAGTACAGGGCCGTACGAGCAGTACTTC. Its translation: CAWSTGPYEQYF. Supplemented by reference TRBV30 and TRBJ2-7, the full variable domain reads SQTIHQWPATLVQPVGSPLSLECTVEGTSNPNLYWYRQAAGRGLQLLFYSVGIGQISSEVPQNLSASRPQDRQFILSSKKLLLSDSGFYLCAWSTGPYEQYFGPGTRLTVT.

This clone has only one observation. V gene TRBV5-1 combines with J gene TRBJ1-2; D gene unclear. The CDR3 sequence is 15 residues long. Germline V lookup: CDR1 SGHRS, CDR2 YFSETQ. V lost 0 bases to trimming and J lost 5 bases, with 14 bases between them. Here the CDR3 DNA reads TGCGCCAGCAGCTTGGGGCCAGGCTCTGAGTATGGCTACACCTTC. Protein: CASSLGPGSEYGYTF. Complete variable domain (other parts from reference TRBV5-1 and TRBJ1-2): KAGVTQTPRYLIKTRGQQVTLSCSPISGHRSVSWYQQTPGQGLQFLFEYFSETQRNKGNFPGRFSGRQFSNSRSEMNVSTLELGDSALYLCASSLGPGSEYGYTFGSGTRLTVV.

This chain connects TRBV4-2 to TRBJ1-1; TRBD1 might be the D (5 bases). This CDR3 has 15 amino acids. Germline V gene data show CDR1 as LGHNA and CDR2 as YNFKEQ. The ends were cut back, 0 bases at V and 8 bases at J, with 16 bases in the middle. The CDR3 here is CASSQDIGEGREAFF. The CDR3 DNA reads as TGTGCCAGCAGCCAAGATATAGGGGAGGGACGGGAAGCTTTCTTT.

The chain uses TRBV6-6 and TRBJ2-3, with 8 bases identical to TRBD1. The V segment lost 4 bases and the J segment 1 base; nucleotides outside the gene matches: 4. The CDR3 totals 15 residues. Per germline, CDR1 MNHNY and CDR2 SVGAGI (reference sequence). The CDR3 coding sequence is TGTGCCAGCAGTTGGACAGGGTCGGGCACAGATACGCAGTATTTT. This sequence encodes CASSWTGSGTDTQYF.

The chain carries TRBV9 and TRBJ2-2, with D unclear. V was clipped by 4 bases and J by 5 bases, with 9 bases between them. The germline CDR1 and CDR2 sequences are SGDLS and YYNGEE. This CDR3 has 13 residues. Here the CDR3 reads CASSSLGTGELFF. DNA of the CDR3: TGTGCCAGCAGCTCCCTCGGGACCGGGGAGCTGTTTTTT.

The CDR3 DNA is TGTGCCACCAGTGACCCGGGACTAGCGGACTCCTACAATGAGCAGTTCTTC. Its translation: CATSDPGLADSYNEQFF. The chain is built from TRBV24-1 and TRBJ2-1, with 11 positions matching TRBD2. This CDR3 has 17 residues. The trim removed 4 bases at V and 0 bases at J, leaving 4 bases unmatched. Germline CDR1 and CDR2: KGHDR and SFDVKD.

This chain connects TRBV19 to TRBJ2-1; 14 bases agree with TRBD2. This CDR3 spans 19 amino acids. The ends lost 5 bases at V and 6 bases at J; junction bases unmatched: 15. Germline V gene sequence: CDR1 LNHDA, CDR2 SQIVND (reference sequence). DNA for the CDR3: TGTGCCAGTAGTCCCCTGGGACTAGCGGGAGTAGGATTGGTCAATGAGCAGTTCTTC. Amino acid sequence: CASSPLGLAGVGLVNEQFF.

The V and J genes are TRBV5-4 and TRBJ2-2; TRBD2 agrees at 16 bases. This CDR3 comprises 16 residues. J gave up 5 bases and V 4 bases, and 2 bases lay outside the gene matches. Germline V lookup: CDR1 SGHNT, CDR2 YYREEE (reference sequence). The CDR3 is CASSGGLAGGTGELFF. The CDR3 region has the DNA TGTGCCAGCAGCGGGGGACTAGCGGGAGGGACCGGGGAGCTGTTTTTT.

This sequence joins TRBV4-1 and TRBJ2-5; 14 bases align to TRBD2. V shed 1 base and J 1 base; nucleotides not matched to a gene: 2. The CDR3 runs 17 residues. Germline V gene lookup returns CDR1 MGHRA and CDR2 YSYEKL. CDR3 in DNA: TGCGCCAGCAGCCAAGGACTAGCGGGAGGGGGCCAAGAGACCCAGTACTTC. It yields the protein CASSQGLAGGGQETQYF.

The chain carries TRBV30 and TRBJ1-3; possibly TRBD1 for D (6 bases). The V and J ends lost 3 bases and 2 bases respectively, with 14 bases between them. There are 15 residues in the CDR3. CDR1 GTSNPN and CDR2 SVGIG come from the germline V gene (reference sequence). CDR3 DNA sequence: TGTGCCTGGAGCCCCGGAGGGGGGGCTGGAAACACCATATATTTT. It specifies CAWSPGGGAGNTIYF.

The CDR3 protein is CSVSGNFYNEQFF. CDR3 in DNA: TGCAGCGTTAGCGGGAACTTTTACAATGAGCAGTTCTTC. V and J are TRBV29-1 and TRBJ2-1, with TRBD2 matching 7 bases. The CDR3 runs 13 residues. Trimming took 5 bases from V and 4 from J; bases not matched to a gene: 5. The germline gives CDR1 SQVTM, CDR2 ANQGSEA.

The chain couples TRBV30 to TRBJ2-1, with 10 bases lining up with TRBD2. The CDR3 totals 15 residues. The V and J ends lost 0 bases and 8 bases, in that order; junction bases with no gene match: 7. CDR1 is GTSNPN and CDR2 is SVGIG in the germline V gene (reference sequence). The CDR3 region is CAWSVLAGVMDEQFF. The CDR3 DNA reads TGTGCCTGGAGTGTTCTAGCGGGAGTTATGGATGAGCAGTTCTTC.

This sequence joins TRBV4-2 and TRBJ1-3; a weak D match, TRBD1 (5 bases). Looked up from germline, CDR1 is LGHNA and CDR2 is YNFKEQ. This CDR3 comprises 16 residues. Trimming left V 4 bases short and J 0 bases short, with 13 bases between. The CDR3 spells CASSPTRQSSGNTIYF. The CDR3 DNA is TGTGCCAGCAGCCCAACTCGACAGAGCTCTGGAAACACCATATATTTT.